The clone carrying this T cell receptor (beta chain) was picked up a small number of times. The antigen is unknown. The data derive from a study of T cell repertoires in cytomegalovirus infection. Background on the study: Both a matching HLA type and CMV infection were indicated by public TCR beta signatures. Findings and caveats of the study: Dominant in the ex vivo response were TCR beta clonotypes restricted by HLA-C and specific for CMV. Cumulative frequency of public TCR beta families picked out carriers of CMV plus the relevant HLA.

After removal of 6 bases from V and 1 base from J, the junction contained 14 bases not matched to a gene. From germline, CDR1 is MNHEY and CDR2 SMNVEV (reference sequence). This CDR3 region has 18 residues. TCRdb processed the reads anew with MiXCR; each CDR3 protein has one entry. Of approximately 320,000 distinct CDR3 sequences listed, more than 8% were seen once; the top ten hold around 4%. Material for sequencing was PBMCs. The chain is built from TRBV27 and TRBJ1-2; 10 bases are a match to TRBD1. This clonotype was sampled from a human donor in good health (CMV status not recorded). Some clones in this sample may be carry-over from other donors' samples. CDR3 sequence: CASRPGPRDRGINYGYTF. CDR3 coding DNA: TGTGCCAGCAGGCCGGGACCACGGGACAGGGGCATTAACTATGGCTACACCTTC.